Each of the 15 T cell receptor beta chains below was sequenced from the same sample in a study of cytomegalovirus exposure and HLA in healthy donors. PCR was performed using 60 Vbeta and 13 Jbeta primers. Method: immunoSEQ multiplex PCR; TCRdb's copy keeps in-frame clones and lacks some. The repertoire holds fewer than 180,000 clones, with 70% to 80% as singletons. The source material was PBMCs. The receptors derive from a human donor in good health.

V gene TRBV5-4 combines with J gene TRBJ1-1; D gene unclear. Germline V gene sequence: CDR1 SGHNT, CDR2 YYREEE (reference sequence). The V and J ends lost 3 bases and 3 bases respectively, with 12 bases between them. This CDR3 has 14 amino acids. The CDR3 DNA follows: TGTGCCAGCAGCTCTTACTCTAAATACACTGAAGCTTTCTTT. Translating it yields CASSSYSKYTEAFF.

This chain joins TRBV15 and TRBJ2-1; 10 bases fit TRBD1. This CDR3 is 16 amino acids long. The V and J ends lost 3 bases and 8 bases, in that order; junction bases with no gene match: 10. The germline V gene has CDR1 LNHNV and CDR2 YYDKDF (reference sequence). The CDR3 region is CATSSASGTGVYEQFF. As DNA, the CDR3 is TGTGCCACCAGCAGCGCCTCCGGGACAGGGGTCTATGAGCAGTTCTTC.

The chain links TRBV6-5 to TRBJ2-7; possible D gene TRBD2, 5 bases. Trimming cost V 7 bases and J 4 bases, with 14 bases left between them. Germline CDR1 reads MNHEY; CDR2 reads SVGAGI. The length of the CDR3 is 13 residues. The CDR3 region has the DNA TGTGCCAGCACCTCTATCACGGGGTACGAGCAGTACTTC. It translates to CASTSITGYEQYF.

This rearrangement joins TRBV7-8 to TRBJ2-1; the match to TRBD2 covers 9 bases. The trim removed 2 bases at V and 2 bases at J, leaving 16 bases unmatched. The CDR3 consists of 20 residues. Looked up from germline, CDR1 is SGHVS and CDR2 is FQNEAQ. DNA for the CDR3: TGTGCCAGCAGCTTAAGGTGGGTAGCGGGAGCCATTCTGCCCTACAATGAGCAGTTCTTC. It encodes CASSLRWVAGAILPYNEQFF.

The V call is TRBV11-2, the J call TRBJ2-5; D is perhaps TRBD2 (5 bases). The CDR3 sequence is 14 residues long. Germline V lookup: CDR1 SGHAT, CDR2 FQNNGV. V was trimmed by 4 bases and J by 5 bases, leaving 14 bases between them. CDR3 nucleotide sequence: TGTGCCAGCAGCTCTGCGGGTGGCGGGGAGACCCAGTACTTC. Its translation: CASSSAGGGETQYF.

The J gene is TRBJ1-1, the V gene TRBV11-2, with D possibly matching TRBD1 (6 bases). V was trimmed by 4 bases and J by 6 bases, leaving 12 bases between them. This CDR3 comprises 13 residues. The germline CDR1 and CDR2 sequences are SGHAT and FQNNGV. DNA for the CDR3: TGTGCCAGCAGCTCCAACAGGGCGGCTGAAGCTTTCTTT. Its translation: CASSSNRAAEAFF.

The DNA for the CDR3 is TGTGCCAGCATCCCCGGGAGGGCAATTCTCGACGAGCAGTACTTC. Amino acid sequence: CASIPGRAILDEQYF. The genes are TRBV6-6 and TRBJ2-7, with 8 bases aligning to TRBD2. The CDR3 loop spans 15 amino acids. Germline V CDR1 and CDR2: MNHNY, SVGAGI (reference sequence). Losses at the gene ends were 7 bases for V and 5 bases for J; bases not matched to a gene: 13.

This chain connects TRBV27 to TRBJ1-1; 11 bases line up with TRBD1. V trimming: 10 bases; J trimming: 0 bases; junction bases outside the gene matches: 10. This CDR3 has 16 amino acids. The germline V gene encodes CDR1 MNHEY and CDR2 SMNVEV (reference sequence). The CDR3 DNA reads TGTGCCACTCAACCCCGGGACAGGGGGTTGAACACTGAAGCTTTCTTT. Its translation: CATQPRDRGLNTEAFF.

The rearrangement links TRBV30 to TRBJ2-2; D is unclear. The CDR3 has 16 residues. Germline V gene sequence: CDR1 GTSNPN, CDR2 SVGIG (reference sequence). V lost 0 bases to trimming and J lost 5 bases, with 16 bases between them. In DNA, the CDR3 is TGTGCCTGGAGTGTACTTGGCAGACAATTAACCGGGGAGCTGTTTTTT. It yields the protein CAWSVLGRQLTGELFF.

In DNA, the CDR3 is TGTGCCACCAGCAGAGATCCCGGGAACACTGAAGCTTTCTTT. Translation: CATSRDPGNTEAFF. V is TRBV15 and J is TRBJ1-1; D uncertain. The length of the CDR3 is 14 residues. Germline CDR1 and CDR2: LNHNV and YYDKDF (reference sequence). V was shortened by 0 bases and J by 1 base, with 6 bases between the two germline ends.

V usage is TRBV6-5 and J usage is TRBJ2-5, with unresolved D. This CDR3 is built from 14 residues. V lost 6 bases and J lost 3, with 14 bases in between. CDR1 and CDR2 from the germline V gene are MNHEY and SVGAGI. CDR3 sequence reads: CASSPFGRKETQYF. In DNA, the CDR3 is TGTGCCAGCAGCCCTTTCGGCAGGAAAGAGACCCAGTACTTC.

The V call is TRBV30, the J call TRBJ1-2; D is unresolved. The CDR3 runs to 17 residues. V dropped 1 base and J dropped 0 bases, with 18 bases sitting between them. Per the germline V gene, CDR1 is GTSNPN and CDR2 is SVGIG (reference sequence). DNA for the CDR3: TGTGCCTGGAGTGGCCCCGACACCTCGTCCTCTAACTATGGCTACACCTTC. Protein product: CAWSGPDTSSSNYGYTF.

The rearrangement joins TRBV10-1 to TRBJ2-2; a possible D gene is TRBD1 (6 bases). The CDR3 is 15 amino acids. The ends were cut back, 3 bases at V and 5 bases at J, with 13 bases in the middle. Germline values: CDR1 WNHNN, CDR2 SYGVQD (reference sequence). The CDR3 here is CASSELQGWTGELFF. The CDR3 nucleotides read TGCGCCAGCAGTGAACTACAGGGCTGGACCGGGGAGCTGTTTTTT.

J is TRBJ2-1 and V is TRBV2, with D unclear. Trimming removed 4 bases from V and 0 bases from J, with 10 bases in between. Germline CDR1 is SNHLY and CDR2 is FYNNEI. CDR3 length: 15 amino acids. CDR3 DNA: TGTGCCAGCAGTGTTTTTCCCGGCTCCTACAATGAGCAGTTCTTC. It is translated as CASSVFPGSYNEQFF. Using reference TRBV2 and TRBJ2-1 for the parts outside the CDR3, the full variable domain is EPEVTQTPSHQVTQMGQEVILRCVPISNHLYFYWYRQILGQKVEFLVSFYNNEISEKSEIFDDQFSVERPDGSNFTLKIRSTKLEDSAMYFCASSVFPGSYNEQFFGPGTRLTVL.

This rearrangement joins TRBV27 to TRBJ2-5; 12 bases line up with TRBD1. With 6 bases clipped from V and 6 bases from J, the junction kept 5 bases outside the gene matches. This CDR3 spans 14 amino acids. The germline V gene has CDR1 MNHEY and CDR2 SMNVEV (reference sequence). The CDR3 DNA reads TGTGCCAGCAGCACCGGGACAGGGGGCAAGACCCAGTACTTC. Protein product: CASSTGTGGKTQYF.